A single sample gave rise to the 27 T cell receptor beta chains below, sequenced in a study of vaccination and CD4 T cells after COVID-19. As to treatment: roughly 10-day PBMC culture with coronavirus spike peptide pools or control peptides (ViraFEST assay). The Oncomine TCR Beta short-read assay generated sequence data from the DNA of cultured CD4+ T cells. TCRdb redid the calling of the PCR reads with MiXCR, one entry per CDR3 protein. The sample holds roughly 15,000 distinct CDR3 sequences, about 51% seen once. These TCRs' antigens remain unknown. Sequences were obtained from CD4+ T cells from blood, cultured in vitro. All receptors derive from a human donor who had recovered from COVID-19.

In its sample, this clonotype was seen a few times. The rearrangement links TRBV20-1 to TRBJ1-5, with D unclear. V lost 0 bases and J lost 0, with 6 bases in between. Germline V gene lookup returns CDR1 DFQATT and CDR2 SNEGSKA (reference sequence). The CDR3 totals 14 residues. CDR3 residues: CSAREPDSNQPQHF. The CDR3 nucleotides are TGCAGTGCTAGAGAACCTGATAGCAATCAGCCCCAGCATTTT.

The chain combines TRBV4-3 with TRBJ2-7, with 8 bases that match TRBD2. The CDR3 runs to 15 residues. Germline V gene data show CDR1 as LGHNA and CDR2 as YSLEER. V shed 0 bases and J 5 bases; nucleotides not matched to a gene: 6. The CDR3 loop reads CASSQEASGYNEQYF. DNA of the CDR3: TGCGCCAGCAGCCAAGAGGCTAGCGGGTACAACGAGCAGTACTTC.

This clonotype was counted between two and nine times. This chain joins TRBV10-3 and TRBJ2-1; possibly TRBD2 for D (6 bases). V gave up 10 bases and J gave up 4 bases, with 11 bases separating them. This CDR3 has 12 residues. Germline values: CDR1 ENHRY, CDR2 SYGVKD. The CDR3 here is CATKGGYNEQFF. The CDR3 DNA reads TGTGCCACCAAGGGAGGTTACAATGAGCAGTTCTTC.

This clonotype was detected a few times. The V call is TRBV28, the J call TRBJ2-2; 7 nucleotides align to TRBD1. This CDR3 is 13 amino acids long. From germline, CDR1 is MDHEN and CDR2 SYDVKM. The CDR3 spells CTSRQGVTGELFF. CDR3 coding DNA: TGTACTTCAAGACAGGGCGTAACCGGGGAGCTGTTTTTT.

This clonotype has more than one count but fewer than ten. J is TRBJ1-5 and V is TRBV10-3; D gene unclear. The CDR3 is 13 residues long. Between the trimmed V and J ends, which lost 4 bases and 4 bases, there was a span of 8 bases. CDR1 is ENHRY and CDR2 is SYGVKD in the germline V gene. The CDR3 region has the DNA TGTGCCATCAGTGTTGAAGGGAATCAGCCCCAGCATTTT. It codes for CAISVEGNQPQHF.

In this sample, this clonotype turned up a few times. The CDR3 sequence is CASSIDRGPYYDGYTF. For the CDR3, the DNA is TGTGCCAGTAGTATAGATCGGGGACCCTATTATGATGGCTACACCTTC. This chain joins TRBV19 and TRBJ1-2, with D possibly matching TRBD1 (5 bases). Germline V gene data show CDR1 as LNHDA and CDR2 as SQIVND (reference sequence). Between the trimmed V and J ends, which lost 0 bases and 6 bases, there was a span of 17 bases. This CDR3 has 16 amino acids.

Concerning this clonotype itself: Germline is not matched at one junction end, which may reflect a read error. DNA of the CDR3: TGTGCCAGCAGAAGGGGTAGCACAGATACGCAGTGTTTT. Encoded protein: CASRRGSTDTQCF. The chain is built from TRBV2 and TRBJ2-3, with D maybe TRBD1 (5 bases). This CDR3 is built from 13 residues. In germline, CDR1 is SNHLY, CDR2 FYNNEI.

This chain joins TRBV20-1 and TRBJ2-5, with 10 positions matching TRBD2. The CDR3 runs 15 residues. V dropped 3 bases and J dropped 5; count of bases not matched to a gene: 9. Germline CDR1 is DFQATT and CDR2 is SNEGSKA (reference sequence). The CDR3 coding sequence is TGCAGTGCTAGTGCCCCGATAGCGGGAGGTGAGACCCAGTACTTC. Amino acids: CSASAPIAGGETQYF.

This clonotype occurred once. The chain couples TRBV6-2 or TRBV6-3 to TRBJ2-4; TRBD1 matches 7 bases. The junction had 0 bases not matched to a gene; V was cut back by 6 bases and J by 4 bases. The CDR3 length is 12 residues. Germline loops: CDR1 MNHEY, CDR2 SVGEGT. CDR3 region: CASRTGKNIQYF. CDR3 coding DNA: TGTGCCAGCAGGACAGGGAAAAACATTCAGTACTTC.

V usage is TRBV7-2 and J usage is TRBJ2-5; maybe TRBD1 (6 bases). The V end lost 1 base, the J end lost 1 base, and 7 bases lay between the germline ends. Germline loops: CDR1 SGHTA, CDR2 FQGNSA. The CDR3 totals 14 residues. CDR3 nucleotides: TGTGCCAGCAGCTTAGACAGGGTCCAAGAGACCCAGTACTTC. It specifies CASSLDRVQETQYF.

This chain uses TRBV28 with TRBJ2-4; 10 bases line up with TRBD1. V lost 3 bases, J lost 0 bases, and 5 bases stayed unmatched. The germline CDR1 and CDR2 sequences are MDHEN and SYDVKM. The CDR3 sequence is 17 residues long. The CDR3 DNA reads as TGTGCCAGCAGTTTGGGACAGGGGATTTTAGCCAAAAACATTCAGTACTTC. Residues: CASSLGQGILAKNIQYF.

The chain uses TRBV27 and TRBJ2-5; the match to TRBD1 covers 7 bases. J gave up 5 bases and V 3 bases, and 15 bases lay outside the gene matches. CDR3 length: 17 amino acids. In germline, CDR1 is MNHEY, CDR2 SMNVEV (reference sequence). CDR3 nucleotides: TGTGCCAGCAGTTTGTTGGGACAGAGGGTCGGTAGGGAGACCCAGTACTTC. Protein sequence: CASSLLGQRVGRETQYF.

The chain joins TRBV7-9 to TRBJ1-2; 8 positions match TRBD1. The CDR3 totals 17 residues. The V gene's germline CDR1 is SEHNR and CDR2 FQNEAQ (reference sequence). The V and J ends lost 5 bases and 0 bases, in that order; junction bases with no gene match: 11. CDR3 nucleotides: TGTGCCAGCAGCCCTGGGGGGCAGGGGGCAGCTAACTATGGCTACACCTTC. Residues: CASSPGGQGAANYGYTF. Supplemented by reference TRBV7-9 and TRBJ1-2, the full variable domain reads DTGVSQNPRHKITKRGQNVTFRCDPISEHNRLYWYRQTLGQGPEFLTYFQNEAQLEKSRLLSDRFSAERPKGSFSTLEIQRTEQGDSAMYLCASSPGGQGAANYGYTFGSGTRLTVV.

The V gene is TRBV6-1, the J gene TRBJ2-3, with a tentative D call TRBD1 (6 bases). Deletions cut 1 base from V and 2 bases from J, with 7 bases between. This CDR3 region has 14 residues. Germline values: CDR1 MNHNS, CDR2 SASEGT. The chain's CDR3 is CASSEGTATDTQYF. For the CDR3, the DNA is TGTGCCAGCAGTGAAGGGACAGCCACAGATACGCAGTATTTT.

This chain links TRBV5-4 with TRBJ2-5; D call uncertain. V lost 5 bases, J lost 0 bases, and 11 bases lay in between. CDR3 length equals 14 residues. The germline V gene has CDR1 SGHNT and CDR2 YYREEE (reference sequence). CDR3 loop: CASRFRTYQETQYF. The CDR3 DNA reads TGTGCCAGCAGATTTCGGACGTACCAAGAGACCCAGTACTTC.

This chain joins TRBV15 and TRBJ2-2, with D uncertain. Trimming removed 0 bases from V and 1 base from J, with 3 bases in between. Germline V gene lookup returns CDR1 LNHNV and CDR2 YYDKDF (reference sequence). The length of the CDR3 is 14 residues. As DNA, the CDR3 is TGTGCCACCAGCAGAGACGGGAACACCGGGGAGCTGTTTTTT. This encodes CATSRDGNTGELFF.

This chain connects TRBV30 to TRBJ2-7, with TRBD1 matching 8 bases. CDR1 and CDR2 from the germline V gene are GTSNPN and SVGIG (reference sequence). V trimming: 0 bases; J trimming: 7 bases; junction bases outside the gene matches: 17. The CDR3 length is 17 residues. CDR3 residues: CAWSVSGRVRGRREQYF. CDR3 sequence (DNA): TGTGCCTGGAGTGTATCCGGTAGGGTCAGGGGGCGGAGGGAGCAGTACTTC.

The rearrangement uses TRBV4-2 and TRBJ2-4; perhaps TRBD2 as D (6 bases). V gave up 0 bases and J gave up 6 bases, with 15 bases separating them. Germline values: CDR1 LGHNA, CDR2 YNFKEQ. The CDR3 length is 16 residues. CDR3 in amino acids: CASSQEPLARGNIQYF. The CDR3 region has the DNA TGTGCCAGCAGCCAAGAGCCCCTAGCGAGGGGAAACATTCAGTACTTC.

The chain carries TRBV28 and TRBJ2-6; TRBD1 agrees at 8 bases. Germline V gene data show CDR1 as MDHEN and CDR2 as SYDVKM. Unmatched junction bases numbered 2, after V lost 0 bases and J lost 4 bases. This CDR3 has 16 residues. DNA of the CDR3: TGTGCCAGCAGTTTATGGACAGGGGACGGGGCCAACGTCCTGACTTTC. Amino acid sequence: CASSLWTGDGANVLTF.

This clonotype came up a few times. The CDR3 DNA sequence: TGTGCCAGCAGAAGAATAGCGGGCCCTAGCACAGATACGCAGTATTTT. It specifies CASRRIAGPSTDTQYF. This chain connects TRBV6-2 or TRBV6-3 to TRBJ2-3; 7 positions agree with TRBD2. After removal of 6 bases from V and 0 bases from J, the junction contained 9 bases not matched to a gene. From germline, CDR1 is MNHEY and CDR2 SVGEGT. The CDR3 spans 16 residues.

The V and J genes are TRBV30 and TRBJ1-1; D gene ambiguous. Trimming removed 2 bases at V and 1 base at J, with 8 bases between. Looked up from germline, CDR1 is GTSNPN and CDR2 is SVGIG (reference sequence). The CDR3 totals 13 residues. CDR3 nucleotides: TGTGCCTGGAGTCTAAACTCGAACACTGAAGCTTTCTTT. Translating gives CAWSLNSNTEAFF.

The chain links TRBV2 to TRBJ2-2, with D unclear. Germline V gene sequence: CDR1 SNHLY, CDR2 FYNNEI. The CDR3 loop spans 13 amino acids. The V end lost 4 bases, the J end lost 7 bases, and 10 bases lay between the germline ends. CDR3 loop: CASSVDGGGELFF. CDR3 in DNA: TGTGCCAGCAGTGTCGATGGCGGCGGGGAGCTGTTTTTT.

As to this clonotype: One end of the junction is discordant with germline, which a read error may explain. CDR3 DNA sequence: TGTGCCACCAGAGATTTCGACGGGAGCTCCTACGAGCAGTACTTC. Translating it yields CATRDFDGSSYEQYF. The V gene is TRBV24-1, the J gene TRBJ2-7, with D tentatively TRBD2 (6 bases). This CDR3 contains 15 residues. The germline CDR1 and CDR2 sequences are KGHDR and SFDVKD.

This clonotype came up a few times. This chain joins TRBV6-1 and TRBJ1-2, with TRBD1 matching 10 bases. With 9 bases clipped from V and 2 bases from J, the junction kept 3 bases outside the gene matches. The V gene's germline CDR1 is MNHNS and CDR2 SASEGT. The CDR3 contains 13 residues. CDR3 bases: TGTGCCAGTCTGGACAGGGGGAACTATGGCTACACCTTC. As protein: CASLDRGNYGYTF.

The V call is TRBV2, the J call TRBJ2-7; D is undetermined. This CDR3 spans 11 amino acids. Germline loops: CDR1 SNHLY, CDR2 FYNNEI. CDR3 amino acids: CAGRSSYEQYF. The CDR3 DNA reads as TGTGCAGGCCGTAGCTCCTACGAGCAGTACTTC.

This clonotype was detected only a few times. The chain is built from TRBV20-1 and TRBJ1-1; D is undetermined. CDR3 length equals 15 residues. Germline CDR1 is DFQATT and CDR2 is SNEGSKA (reference sequence). Trimming stripped 3 bases from V and 2 bases from J, with 16 bases between. This CDR3 is CSASSPLTANTEAFF. The CDR3 DNA is TGCAGTGCTAGTTCCCCCCTTACAGCCAACACTGAAGCTTTCTTT.

In this sample, this clonotype turned up once. V and J are TRBV11-2 and TRBJ2-5, with D hard to call. The CDR3 runs to 14 residues. V shed 1 base and J shed 3 bases, with 9 bases lying between them. From germline, CDR1 is SGHAT and CDR2 FQNNGV. Written as DNA, the CDR3 is TGTGCCAGCAGCTTAGGAATAGGGAAAGAGACCCAGTACTTC. As protein: CASSLGIGKETQYF.